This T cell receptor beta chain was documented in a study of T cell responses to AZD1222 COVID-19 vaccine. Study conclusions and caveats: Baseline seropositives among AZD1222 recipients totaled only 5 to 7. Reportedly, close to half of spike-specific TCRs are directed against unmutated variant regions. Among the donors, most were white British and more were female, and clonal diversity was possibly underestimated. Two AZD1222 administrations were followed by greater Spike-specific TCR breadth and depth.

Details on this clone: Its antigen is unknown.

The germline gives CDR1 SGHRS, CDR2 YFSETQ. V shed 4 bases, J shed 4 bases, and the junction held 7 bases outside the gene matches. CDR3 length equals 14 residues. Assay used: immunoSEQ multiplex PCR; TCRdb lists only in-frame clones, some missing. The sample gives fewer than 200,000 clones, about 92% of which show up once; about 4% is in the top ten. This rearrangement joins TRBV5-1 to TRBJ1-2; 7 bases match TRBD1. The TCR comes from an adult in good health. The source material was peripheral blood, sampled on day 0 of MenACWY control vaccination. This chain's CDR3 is CASSARQGGYGYTF. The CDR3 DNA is TGCGCCAGCAGCGCGCGACAGGGAGGCTATGGCTACACCTTC. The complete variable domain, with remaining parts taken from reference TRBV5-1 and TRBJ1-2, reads KAGVTQTPRYLIKTRGQQVTLSCSPISGHRSVSWYQQTPGQGLQFLFEYFSETQRNKGNFPGRFSGRQFSNSRSEMNVSTLELGDSALYLCASSARQGGYGYTFGSGTRLTVV.